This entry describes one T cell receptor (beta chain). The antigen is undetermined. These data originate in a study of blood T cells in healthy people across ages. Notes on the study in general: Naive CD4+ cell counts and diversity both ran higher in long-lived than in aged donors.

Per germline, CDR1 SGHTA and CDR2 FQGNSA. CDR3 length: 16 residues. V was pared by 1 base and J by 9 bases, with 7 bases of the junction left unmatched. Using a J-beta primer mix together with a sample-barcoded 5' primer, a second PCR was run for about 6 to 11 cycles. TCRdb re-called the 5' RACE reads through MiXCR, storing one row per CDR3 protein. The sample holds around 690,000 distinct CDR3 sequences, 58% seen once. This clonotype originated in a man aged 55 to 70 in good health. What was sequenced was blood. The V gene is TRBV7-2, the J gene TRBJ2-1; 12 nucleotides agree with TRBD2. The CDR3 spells CASSLEGLAGRAEQFF. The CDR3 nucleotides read TGTGCCAGCAGCTTAGAAGGACTAGCGGGGAGAGCTGAGCAGTTCTTC.